These 9 T cell receptor beta chains were all obtained from the same sample, sequenced in a study of HIV-infected patients and healthy controls. Antiretroviral therapy had run roughly three months, about 14 weeks, before follow-up blood collection. Whole blood was used without fractionation, so all unsorted peripheral T cells were included. 500 ng RNA was reverse transcribed with alpha and beta constant-region primers. Using multiplexing indices, alpha and beta chain libraries were generated apart by chain-specific third strand synthesis. In TCRdb, the 5' RACE reads were re-called with MiXCR into one record per CDR3 protein. The data contain approximately 8,700 distinct CDR3 sequences, 8.7% of them singletons. The source material was blood, sampled during antiretroviral therapy. Receptors originate from an adult with HIV infection.

The sample holds many counts of this clonotype. The chain is built from TRBV28 and TRBJ1-1; D is undetermined. The CDR3 runs to 13 residues. Looked up from germline, CDR1 is MDHEN and CDR2 is SYDVKM. V lost 6 bases to trimming and J lost 3 bases, with 11 bases between them. CDR3 residues: CASRRGGDTEAFF. The CDR3 coding sequence is TGTGCCAGCAGACGAGGCGGGGACACTGAAGCTTTCTTT. Drawing the rest from reference TRBV28 and TRBJ1-1, the complete variable domain is DVKVTQSSRYLVKRTGEKVFLECVQDMDHENMFWYRQDPGLGLRLIYFSYDVKMKEKGDIPEGYSVSREKKERFSLILESASTNQTSMYLCASRRGGDTEAFFGQGTRLTVV.

This clonotype appeared a few times. The chain joins TRBV5-1 to TRBJ2-3; D uncertain. V lost 1 base and J 1 base, leaving 7 bases between the germline ends. The CDR3 spans 14 residues. Germline loops: CDR1 SGHRS, CDR2 YFSETQ. Here the CDR3 reads CASSLSIRTDTQYF. DNA of the CDR3: TGCGCCAGCAGCTTGTCGATTCGCACAGATACGCAGTATTTT.

This clonotype was observed at least ten times. This chain joins TRBV7-3 and TRBJ1-1, with D possibly being TRBD1 (6 bases). The length of the CDR3 is 15 residues. Germline V gene sequence: CDR1 SGHTA, CDR2 FQGTGA. V was shortened by 4 bases and J by 2 bases, with 14 bases between the two germline ends. CDR3 nucleotide sequence: TGTGCCAGCAGCTGGGGGGGGACACCTAACACTGAAGCTTTCTTT. Protein: CASSWGGTPNTEAFF.

This clonotype was found many times. This chain uses TRBV7-6 with TRBJ2-3; no definite D call. V lost 5 bases, J lost 1 base, and 13 bases lay in between. The CDR3 has 15 amino acids. Germline CDR1 SGHVS, CDR2 FNYEAQ. CDR3: CASSPGPAGTDTQYF. In nucleotides, the CDR3 is TGTGCCAGCAGCCCCGGGCCGGCCGGCACAGATACGCAGTATTTT.

In this sample, this clonotype is medium-sized. The chain recombines TRBV12-2 with TRBJ2-7; the DNA was not compared with TRBD2, the D call given in the table. TRBV12-2 is labeled a pseudogene. This CDR3 contains 17 residues. The CDR3 region has the DNA TGTGCAAGTCGCTTAGTCTTAAATTGGGAGTATGTCTACGAGCAGTACGTC. Protein sequence: CASRLVLNWEYVYEQYV.

This clonotype was observed at least ten times. The chain carries TRBV7-2 and TRBJ1-6; no reliable D call. V lost 1 base and J lost 8, with 12 bases in between. This CDR3 region has 15 residues. Germline CDR1 reads SGHTA; CDR2 reads FQGNSA. CDR3: CASSLEDWGDSPLHF. The CDR3 DNA sequence: TGTGCCAGCAGCTTAGAGGACTGGGGTGATTCACCCCTCCACTTT.

This clonotype was found many times. The rearrangement joins TRBV10-3 to TRBJ2-1, with TRBD2 identical over 14 bases. This CDR3 has 14 residues. Losses at the gene ends were 9 bases for V and 4 bases for J; bases not matched to a gene: 2. Looked up from germline, CDR1 is ENHRY and CDR2 is SYGVKD. The CDR3 DNA follows: TGTGCCATAGGGACTAGCGGGGGATACAATGAGCAGTTCTTC. Translation: CAIGTSGGYNEQFF.

This clonotype is labeled medium-sized. The chain employs TRBV5-1 and TRBJ1-1; the D gene is possibly TRBD1 (5 bases). Germline values: CDR1 SGHRS, CDR2 YFSETQ. The CDR3 extends over 14 amino acids. Trimming stripped 0 bases from V and 14 bases from J, with 20 bases between. The CDR3 bases are TGCGCCAGCAGCTTGGAGGGACTCGACCGCACCCAATTCTTT. This sequence encodes CASSLEGLDRTQFF.

At least ten counts were recorded for this clonotype. J is TRBJ2-3 and V is TRBV7-9; a weak D match, TRBD1 (7 bases). The CDR3 runs to 20 residues. Per germline, CDR1 SEHNR and CDR2 FQNEAQ (reference sequence). The V and J ends lost 3 bases and 3 bases respectively, with 28 bases between them. CDR3 loop: CASSFIMTGTGLRGTDTQYF. The CDR3 DNA is TGTGCCAGCAGCTTTATCATGACAGGGACGGGACTTCGGGGTACAGATACGCAGTATTTT.